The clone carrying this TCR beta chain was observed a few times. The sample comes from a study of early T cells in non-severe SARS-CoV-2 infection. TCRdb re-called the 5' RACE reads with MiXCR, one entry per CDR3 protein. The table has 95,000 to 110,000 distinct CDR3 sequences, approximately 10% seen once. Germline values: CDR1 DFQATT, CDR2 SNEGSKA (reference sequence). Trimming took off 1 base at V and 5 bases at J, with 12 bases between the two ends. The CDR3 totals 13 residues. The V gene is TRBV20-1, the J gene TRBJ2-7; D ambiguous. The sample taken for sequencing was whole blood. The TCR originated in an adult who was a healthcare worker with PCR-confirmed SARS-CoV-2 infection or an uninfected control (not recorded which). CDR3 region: CSARGTLEDEQYF. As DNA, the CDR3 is TGCAGTGCTAGAGGGACCCTTGAGGACGAGCAGTACTTC.